The T cell receptor beta chain under discussion was sequenced for a study of blood T cell repertoires in COVID-19. Trimming stripped 5 bases from V and 11 bases from J, with 15 bases between. The germline V gene encodes CDR1 MNHNY and CDR2 SVGAGI (reference sequence). The CDR3 has 12 amino acids. Generated by immunoSEQ multiplex PCR, the TCRdb table keeps only in-frame clones and is missing some. The sample lists some 200,000 clones, roughly 81% seen once, with roughly 8% in the top ten. The receptor's source is a woman in her forties or fifties with active or convalescent COVID-19. Material: peripheral blood. The rearrangement uses TRBV6-6 and TRBJ1-1, with a tentative D call TRBD1 (5 bases). The CDR3 protein is CASSTDRPGAFF. In DNA, the CDR3 is TGTGCCAGCAGTACTGACAGACCCGGGGCTTTCTTT.